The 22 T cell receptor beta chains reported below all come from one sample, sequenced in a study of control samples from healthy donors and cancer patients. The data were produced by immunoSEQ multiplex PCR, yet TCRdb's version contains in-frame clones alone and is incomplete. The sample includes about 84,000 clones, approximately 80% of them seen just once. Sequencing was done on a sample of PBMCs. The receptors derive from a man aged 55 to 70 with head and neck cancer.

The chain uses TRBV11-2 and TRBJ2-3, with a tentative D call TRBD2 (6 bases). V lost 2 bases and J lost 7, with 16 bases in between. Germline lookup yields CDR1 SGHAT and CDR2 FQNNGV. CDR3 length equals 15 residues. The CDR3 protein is CASSLLGLARHTQYF. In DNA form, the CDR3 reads TGTGCCAGCAGCTTATTGGGTCTAGCGCGCCATACGCAGTATTTT. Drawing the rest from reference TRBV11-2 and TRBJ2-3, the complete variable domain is EAGVAQSPRYKIIEKRQSVAFWCNPISGHATLYWYQQILGQGPKLLIQFQNNGVVDDSQLPKDRFSAERLKGVDSTLKIQPAKLEDSAVYLCASSLLGLARHTQYFGPGTRLTVL.

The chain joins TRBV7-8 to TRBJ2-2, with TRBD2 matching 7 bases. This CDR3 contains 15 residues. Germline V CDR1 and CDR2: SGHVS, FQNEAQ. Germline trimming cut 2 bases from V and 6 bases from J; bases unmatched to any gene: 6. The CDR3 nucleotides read TGTGCCAGCAGCTTAAGGCGGGAGTCGGCCGGGGAGCTGTTTTTT. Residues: CASSLRRESAGELFF.

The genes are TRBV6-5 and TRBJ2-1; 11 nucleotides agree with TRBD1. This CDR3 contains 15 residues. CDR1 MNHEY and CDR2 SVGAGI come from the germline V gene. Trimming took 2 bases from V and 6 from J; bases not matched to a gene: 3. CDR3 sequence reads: CASSYGTGGGNEQFF. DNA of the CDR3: TGTGCCAGCAGTTACGGGACAGGGGGTGGCAATGAGCAGTTCTTC.

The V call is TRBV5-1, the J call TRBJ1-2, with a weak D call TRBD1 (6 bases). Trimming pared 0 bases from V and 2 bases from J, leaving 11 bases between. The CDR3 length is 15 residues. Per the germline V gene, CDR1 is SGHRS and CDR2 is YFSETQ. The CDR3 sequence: CASSLAGGHNYGYTF. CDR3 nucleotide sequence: TGCGCCAGCAGCTTGGCCGGGGGACACAACTATGGCTACACCTTC.

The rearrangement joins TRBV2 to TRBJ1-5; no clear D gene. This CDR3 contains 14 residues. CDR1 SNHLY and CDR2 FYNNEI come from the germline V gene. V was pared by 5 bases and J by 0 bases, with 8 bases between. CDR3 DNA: TGTGCCAGCAGTCCGGACTCTAGCAATCAGCCCCAGCATTTT. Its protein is CASSPDSSNQPQHF.

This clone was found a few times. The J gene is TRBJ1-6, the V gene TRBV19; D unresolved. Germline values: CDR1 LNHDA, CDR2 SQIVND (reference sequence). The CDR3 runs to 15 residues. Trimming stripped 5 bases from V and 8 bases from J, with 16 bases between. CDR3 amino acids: CASSQDQMGHSPLHF. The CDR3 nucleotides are TGTGCCAGTAGTCAAGACCAAATGGGTCATTCACCCCTCCACTTT.

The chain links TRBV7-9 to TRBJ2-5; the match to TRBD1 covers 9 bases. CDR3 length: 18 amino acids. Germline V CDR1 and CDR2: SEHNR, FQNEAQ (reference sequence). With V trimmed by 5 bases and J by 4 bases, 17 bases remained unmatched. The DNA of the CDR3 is TGTGCCAGCAGCCCCAACCCCCGACAGGGGGGATACGGAGAGACCCAGTACTTC. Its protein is CASSPNPRQGGYGETQYF.

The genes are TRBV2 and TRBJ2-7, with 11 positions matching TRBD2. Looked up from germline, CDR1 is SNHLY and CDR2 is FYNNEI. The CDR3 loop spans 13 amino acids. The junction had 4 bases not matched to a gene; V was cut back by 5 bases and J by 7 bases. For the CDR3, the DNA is TGTGCCAGCAGTTCCGGGACTAGCGGAGAGCAGTACTTC. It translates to CASSSGTSGEQYF. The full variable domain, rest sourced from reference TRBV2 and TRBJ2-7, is EPEVTQTPSHQVTQMGQEVILRCVPISNHLYFYWYRQILGQKVEFLVSFYNNEISEKSEIFDDQFSVERPDGSNFTLKIRSTKLEDSAMYFCASSSGTSGEQYFGPGTRLTVT.

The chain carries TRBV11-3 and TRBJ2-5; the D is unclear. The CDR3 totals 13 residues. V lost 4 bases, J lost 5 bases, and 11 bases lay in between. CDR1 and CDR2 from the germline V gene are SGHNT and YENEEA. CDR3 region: CASSSNVLETQYF. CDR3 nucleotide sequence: TGTGCCAGCAGCTCAAACGTGCTGGAGACCCAGTACTTC.

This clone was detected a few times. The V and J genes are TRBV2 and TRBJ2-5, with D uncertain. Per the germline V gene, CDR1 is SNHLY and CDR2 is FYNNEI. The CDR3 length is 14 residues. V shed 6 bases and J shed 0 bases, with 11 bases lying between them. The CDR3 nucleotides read TGTGCCAGCAGGTACACATGGTACCAAGAGACCCAGTACTTC. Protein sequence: CASRYTWYQETQYF.

The CDR3 here is CASSGSGANVLTF. As DNA, the CDR3 is TGTGCCAGCTCAGGCTCCGGGGCCAACGTCCTGACTTTC. The chain recombines TRBV18 with TRBJ2-6; D is uncertain. Trimming removed 5 bases from V and 4 bases from J, with 6 bases in between. The germline V gene encodes CDR1 KGHSH and CDR2 LQKENI. The CDR3 is made up of 13 amino acids.

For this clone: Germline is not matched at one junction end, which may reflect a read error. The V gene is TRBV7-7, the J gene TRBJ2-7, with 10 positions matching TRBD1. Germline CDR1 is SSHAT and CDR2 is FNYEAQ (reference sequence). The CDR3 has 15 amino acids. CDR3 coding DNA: TGTGCTAGCAGCCGCGGGACAGGGGACTCCTACGAGCAGTACTTC. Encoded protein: CASSRGTGDSYEQYF.

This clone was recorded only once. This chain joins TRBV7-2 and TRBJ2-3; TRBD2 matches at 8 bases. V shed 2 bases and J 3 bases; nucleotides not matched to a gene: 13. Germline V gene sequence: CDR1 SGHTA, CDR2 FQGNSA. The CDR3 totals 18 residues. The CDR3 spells CASSLSGVAGIRTDTQYF. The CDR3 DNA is TGTGCCAGCAGCTTATCGGGGGTAGCGGGAATTCGAACAGATACGCAGTATTTT.

Here the CDR3 DNA reads TGTGCCAGCAGTGAATCTCTGCGTCAGCCCCAGCATTTT. Protein: CASSESLRQPQHF. The chain recombines TRBV2 with TRBJ1-5; D is undetermined. Deletions cut 2 bases from V and 6 bases from J, with 8 bases between. Germline-derived CDR1 and CDR2 are SNHLY and FYNNEI. The CDR3 is 13 amino acids.

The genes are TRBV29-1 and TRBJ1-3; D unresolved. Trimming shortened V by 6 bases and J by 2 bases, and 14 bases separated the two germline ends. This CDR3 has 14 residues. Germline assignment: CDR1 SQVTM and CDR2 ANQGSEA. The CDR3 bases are TGCAGCGTAGCCTCGGGAGAGGCTGGAAACACCATATATTTT. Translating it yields CSVASGEAGNTIYF.

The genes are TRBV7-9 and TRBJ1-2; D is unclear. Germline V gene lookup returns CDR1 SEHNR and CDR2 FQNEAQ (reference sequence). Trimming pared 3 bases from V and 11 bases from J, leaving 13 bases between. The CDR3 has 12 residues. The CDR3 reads CASSLVVPEYTF. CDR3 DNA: TGTGCCAGCAGCTTGGTGGTTCCTGAATACACCTTC.

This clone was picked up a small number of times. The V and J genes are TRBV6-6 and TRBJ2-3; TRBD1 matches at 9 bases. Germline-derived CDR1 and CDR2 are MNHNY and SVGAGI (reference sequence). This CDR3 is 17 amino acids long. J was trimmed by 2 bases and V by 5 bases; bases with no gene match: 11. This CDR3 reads CASSRLTGTGYTDTQYF. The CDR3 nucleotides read TGTGCCAGCAGTCGATTGACCGGGACAGGGTACACAGATACGCAGTATTTT.

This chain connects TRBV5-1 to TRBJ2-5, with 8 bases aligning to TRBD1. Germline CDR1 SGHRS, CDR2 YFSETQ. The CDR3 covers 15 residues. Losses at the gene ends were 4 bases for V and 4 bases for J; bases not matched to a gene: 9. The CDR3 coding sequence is TGCGCCAGCAGCCAAGGACAGGGAGTGCGAGAGACCCAGTACTTC. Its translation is CASSQGQGVRETQYF.

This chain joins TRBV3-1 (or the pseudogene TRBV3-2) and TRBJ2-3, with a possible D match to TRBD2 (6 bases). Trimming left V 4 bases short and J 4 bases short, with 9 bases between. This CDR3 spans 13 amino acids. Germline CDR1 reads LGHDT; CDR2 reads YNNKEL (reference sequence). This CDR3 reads CASSPGGSDTQYF. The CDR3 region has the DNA TGTGCCAGCAGCCCCGGAGGGTCAGATACGCAGTATTTT.

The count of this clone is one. In nucleotides, the CDR3 is TGTGCCATCAACCCACAGGGGCCCGCTAACTATGGCTACACCTTC. Translated: CAINPQGPANYGYTF. The chain is built from TRBV10-3 and TRBJ1-2; 7 bases fit TRBD1. The ends lost 7 bases at V and 0 bases at J; junction bases unmatched: 8. The CDR3 extends over 15 amino acids. Germline CDR1 and CDR2: ENHRY and SYGVKD.

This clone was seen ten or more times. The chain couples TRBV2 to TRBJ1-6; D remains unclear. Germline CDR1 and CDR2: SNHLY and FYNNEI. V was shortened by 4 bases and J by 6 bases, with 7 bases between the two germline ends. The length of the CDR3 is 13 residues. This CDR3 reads CASSAGFNSPLHF. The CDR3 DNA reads TGTGCCAGCAGTGCGGGATTTAATTCACCCCTCCACTTT.

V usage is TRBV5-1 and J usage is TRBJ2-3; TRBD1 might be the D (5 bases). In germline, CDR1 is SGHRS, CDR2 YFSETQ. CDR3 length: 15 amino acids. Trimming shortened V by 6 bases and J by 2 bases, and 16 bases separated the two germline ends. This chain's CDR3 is CASMLGPPATDTQYF. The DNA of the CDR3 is TGCGCCAGCATGCTGGGGCCCCCGGCCACAGATACGCAGTATTTT.